These 22 T cell receptor beta chains came from one sample sequenced in a study of blood T cell repertoires in COVID-19. Only in-frame clones appear in the TCRdb table, and some are missing; sequencing was by immunoSEQ multiplex PCR. The table records more than 200,000 clones, approximately 90% of them present only once. Sequenced: PBMCs or T cells enriched from blood (not recorded which). These receptors were taken from a woman in her 30s who had recovered from COVID-19.

This clone was picked up many times. In DNA form, the CDR3 reads TGTGCCAGCAGCTTGCGTGGGGGCTCTGGCTACACCTTC. Protein product: CASSLRGGSGYTF. This sequence joins TRBV5-4 and TRBJ1-2; possibly TRBD1 for D (6 bases). Germline CDR1 SGHNT, CDR2 YYREEE (reference sequence). The V end was cut by 1 base, the J end by 7 bases, with 11 bases between. The CDR3 length is 13 residues.

This clone was observed once. V usage is TRBV19 and J usage is TRBJ2-2; 7 positions match TRBD2. V shed 3 bases, J shed 0 bases, and the junction held 10 bases outside the gene matches. The CDR3 is 18 residues long. The germline V gene has CDR1 LNHDA and CDR2 SQIVND (reference sequence). The CDR3 is CASSMRLAAFANTGELFF. CDR3 DNA: TGTGCCAGTAGTATGAGGCTAGCGGCTTTCGCGAACACCGGGGAGCTGTTTTTT.

The rearrangement joins TRBV5-4 to TRBJ2-1, with 10 bases matching TRBD2. The CDR3 loop spans 15 amino acids. CDR1 SGHNT and CDR2 YYREEE come from the germline V gene (reference sequence). J gave up 4 bases and V 0 bases, and 1 base lay outside the gene matches. CDR3 protein: CASSLAAGGYNEQFF. The CDR3 DNA sequence: TGTGCCAGCAGCTTGGCAGCGGGAGGGTACAATGAGCAGTTCTTC.

The chain has TRBV10-3 and TRBJ1-1; the D gene is possibly TRBD1 (6 bases). V was clipped by 0 bases and J by 5 bases, with 16 bases between them. Germline CDR1 and CDR2: ENHRY and SYGVKD. This CDR3 contains 16 residues. The CDR3: CAISESTTGVWTEAFF. The CDR3 DNA reads as TGTGCCATCAGTGAGTCCACGACAGGCGTCTGGACTGAAGCTTTCTTT.

The chain joins TRBV4-2 to TRBJ1-6; weak D call: TRBD1 (5 bases). Germline CDR1 and CDR2: LGHNA and YNFKEQ. V was clipped by 0 bases and J by 11 bases, with 8 bases between them. CDR3 size: 13 residues. CDR3 sequence (DNA): TGTGCCAGCAGCCAAGACAGGGAGGCACCCCTCCACTTT. Protein product: CASSQDREAPLHF.

This chain's CDR3 is CASSTRVANEKLFF. In DNA form, the CDR3 reads TGTGCCAGCAGTACCCGCGTCGCTAATGAAAAACTGTTTTTT. This chain links TRBV28 with TRBJ1-4; D is uncertain. The CDR3 contains 14 residues. The ends were cut back, 5 bases at V and 3 bases at J, with 10 bases in the middle. From germline, CDR1 is MDHEN and CDR2 SYDVKM.

The chain links TRBV18 to TRBJ2-5; 8 bases are a match to TRBD2. The CDR3 extends over 16 amino acids. Germline V CDR1 and CDR2: KGHSH, LQKENI. The J segment lost 5 bases and the V segment lost 3 bases, leaving 11 bases of the junction unmatched. The CDR3 protein is CASSPLGLAGRETQYF. Here the CDR3 DNA reads TGTGCCAGCTCACCCCTAGGATTAGCGGGACGGGAGACCCAGTACTTC.

The V and J genes are TRBV28 and TRBJ1-2; weak D call: TRBD1 (6 bases). V lost 4 bases to trimming and J lost 2 bases, with 17 bases between them. The CDR3 loop spans 16 amino acids. Germline-derived CDR1 and CDR2 are MDHEN and SYDVKM. Here the CDR3 reads CASSSRYRVNNYGYTF. DNA of the CDR3: TGTGCCAGCAGTTCCCGTTACAGGGTAAACAACTATGGCTACACCTTC.

The rearrangement links TRBV4-2 to TRBJ2-7, with a weak D call TRBD1 (6 bases). CDR3 size: 12 residues. V was trimmed by 2 bases and J by 7 bases, leaving 9 bases between them. CDR1 and CDR2 (germline): LGHNA, YNFKEQ. The CDR3 DNA sequence: TGTGCCAGCAGCCAATTACAGGGTGAGCAGTACTTC. Its protein is CASSQLQGEQYF.

The chain has TRBV10-3 and TRBJ2-7, with a weak D call TRBD2 (5 bases). Trimming stripped 2 bases from V and 6 bases from J, with 17 bases between. Germline V gene sequence: CDR1 ENHRY, CDR2 SYGVKD. CDR3 length: 15 residues. The CDR3 reads CAISENPGEAAEQYF. The CDR3 bases are TGTGCCATCAGTGAGAACCCCGGGGAAGCGGCCGAGCAGTACTTC.

This clone was observed at least ten times. The rearrangement joins TRBV11-3 to TRBJ2-1; the D gene is possibly TRBD2 (6 bases). With 4 bases removed from V and 9 bases from J, the gap between germline ends came to 22 bases. The CDR3 extends over 16 amino acids. CDR1 and CDR2 from the germline V gene are SGHNT and YENEEA. CDR3 sequence reads: CASSSRTMRQSGEQFF. DNA for the CDR3: TGTGCCAGCAGCTCACGGACTATGCGGCAATCTGGTGAGCAGTTCTTC.

The chain employs TRBV19 and TRBJ2-5, with TRBD1 identical over 10 bases. Germline V CDR1 and CDR2: LNHDA, SQIVND (reference sequence). J gave up 3 bases and V 4 bases, and 5 bases lay outside the gene matches. CDR3 size: 15 residues. CDR3 in amino acids: CASSTPGTGEETQYF. The CDR3 DNA follows: TGTGCCAGTAGTACTCCCGGGACAGGGGAAGAGACCCAGTACTTC.

V and J are TRBV9 and TRBJ1-5; no firm D call. Trimming removed 3 bases at V and 4 bases at J, with 20 bases between. The CDR3 is made up of 17 amino acids. Germline CDR1 and CDR2: SGDLS and YYNGEE. The CDR3 reads CASSAGIGEGRNQPQHF. CDR3 bases: TGTGCCAGCAGCGCCGGAATTGGGGAGGGAAGGAATCAGCCCCAGCATTTT.

The gene calls are TRBV10-3 and TRBJ1-3; D is perhaps TRBD1 (6 bases). The length of the CDR3 is 13 residues. V lost 10 bases to trimming and J lost 2 bases, with 12 bases between them. The germline gives CDR1 ENHRY, CDR2 SYGVKD. CDR3 in DNA: TGTGCCACCTGGACAGTTCCTGGAAACACCATATATTTT. Its translation is CATWTVPGNTIYF.

The chain combines TRBV15 with TRBJ2-1; no clear D gene. The CDR3 has 15 residues. Germline CDR1 reads LNHNV; CDR2 reads YYDKDF (reference sequence). With 0 bases removed from V and 4 bases from J, the gap between germline ends came to 10 bases. The CDR3 sequence is CATSRDLDLYNEQFF. CDR3 DNA sequence: TGTGCCACCAGCAGAGATCTAGACCTTTACAATGAGCAGTTCTTC.

The chain recombines TRBV28 with TRBJ1-4; TRBD1 agrees at 7 bases. The germline CDR1 and CDR2 sequences are MDHEN and SYDVKM. CDR3 length: 16 amino acids. V lost 2 bases and J lost 3; bases outside the gene matches: 6. CDR3 nucleotides: TGTGCCAGCAGTTTAGCAGGGGGTAACGCTAATGAAAAACTGTTTTTT. It specifies CASSLAGGNANEKLFF.

The chain couples TRBV19 to TRBJ2-1; 11 nucleotides match TRBD2. Unmatched junction bases numbered 10, after V lost 8 bases and J lost 7 bases. The CDR3 is 15 residues long. Germline values: CDR1 LNHDA, CDR2 SQIVND (reference sequence). CDR3 residues: CASSFRLAGKNEQFF. The CDR3 DNA reads as TGTGCCAGTTCATTCAGACTAGCGGGAAAGAATGAGCAGTTCTTC. The entire variable domain, with the rest obtained from reference TRBV19 and TRBJ2-1, is as follows: DGGITQSPKYLFRKEGQNVTLSCEQNLNHDAMYWYRQDPGQGLRLIYYSQIVNDFQKGDIAEGYSVSREKKESFPLTVTSAQKNPTAFYLCASSFRLAGKNEQFFGPGTRLTVL.

The chain joins TRBV14 to TRBJ1-1, with 8 bases aligning to TRBD1. Germline V gene sequence: CDR1 SGHDN, CDR2 FVKESK. The CDR3 spans 13 residues. The trim removed 2 bases at V and 4 bases at J, leaving 0 bases unmatched. This chain's CDR3 is CASSQTGGTEAFF. The CDR3 DNA is TGTGCCAGCAGCCAAACAGGGGGCACTGAAGCTTTCTTT.

The chain has TRBV19 and TRBJ2-2, with TRBD1 matching over 7 bases. With 4 bases clipped from V and 0 bases from J, the junction kept 14 bases outside the gene matches. CDR3 length equals 19 residues. The germline CDR1 and CDR2 sequences are LNHDA and SQIVND (reference sequence). Here the CDR3 reads CASSTYEKWDSANTGELFF. CDR3 coding DNA: TGTGCCAGTAGTACCTATGAAAAATGGGACAGCGCGAACACCGGGGAGCTGTTTTTT.

The chain has TRBV3-1 (or the pseudogene TRBV3-2) and TRBJ1-1; 9 bases agree with TRBD1. The V segment lost 3 bases and the J segment 2 bases; nucleotides outside the gene matches: 7. The CDR3 is 16 residues long. Germline CDR1 and CDR2: LGHDT and YNNKEL (reference sequence). The CDR3 reads CASSHRGQGSNTEAFF. The CDR3 DNA reads TGTGCCAGCAGCCACAGGGGACAGGGAAGTAACACTGAAGCTTTCTTT.

The rearrangement uses TRBV7-3 and TRBJ2-2; the D is unclear. The ends were cut back, 4 bases at V and 6 bases at J, with 9 bases in the middle. Per germline, CDR1 SGHTA and CDR2 FQGTGA. The CDR3 extends over 13 amino acids. The CDR3 loop is CASSSRSAGELFF. CDR3 coding DNA: TGTGCCAGCAGCTCCCGGTCGGCCGGGGAGCTGTTTTTT.

This chain links TRBV9 with TRBJ2-7; TRBD1 agrees at 9 bases. Germline V gene sequence: CDR1 SGDLS, CDR2 YYNGEE. V was clipped by 3 bases and J by 7 bases; unmatched bases: 8. This CDR3 region has 14 residues. CDR3 bases: TGTGCCAGCAGCGGGGGGGACAGGGAAAGTGAGCAGTACTTC. Translated: CASSGGDRESEQYF.